These 15 T cell receptor beta chains originate from one sample sequenced in a study of human T cells and chemical hapten exposure. TCRdb fed the RACE reads into MiXCR, producing one record per CDR3 protein. This table has 300,000 to 350,000 distinct CDR3 sequences, approximately 6.3% appearing once. Time point defined: patch test 1, 2 weeks after DPC sensitization. The treatment: therapeutic diphenylcyclopropenone sensitization with weekly scalp DPC. Sequencing used whole blood, obtained in connection with sensitization to the hapten diphenylcyclopropenone (DPC). These receptors were taken from a young woman with alopecia areata. Some clones in this sample may be carry-over from other donors' samples.

The CDR3 spells CSAQSGDQPQHF. The CDR3 nucleotides are TGCAGTGCGCAATCTGGGGATCAGCCCCAGCATTTT. The V gene is TRBV20-1, the J gene TRBJ1-5; the D is unclear. Per the germline V gene, CDR1 is DFQATT and CDR2 is SNEGSKA (reference sequence). V was trimmed by 6 bases and J by 5 bases, leaving 11 bases between them. The CDR3 has 12 residues.

This clonotype occurred many times. The J gene is TRBJ2-5, the V gene TRBV12-3 or TRBV12-4; 7 nucleotides match TRBD1. Losses at the gene ends were 5 bases for V and 4 bases for J; bases not matched to a gene: 10. The CDR3 runs 15 residues. The CDR3 DNA reads as TGTGCCAGCAGTCCCGGGACAGCAATTTCAGAGACCCAGTACTTC. It yields the protein CASSPGTAISETQYF.

This chain joins TRBV23-1 and TRBJ1-6, with 8 bases that match TRBD1. TRBV23-1 falls under the ORF class, with uncertain function. V dropped 5 bases and J dropped 5; count of bases not matched to a gene: 5. The CDR3 runs to 15 residues. This CDR3 reads CASSNRGTHNSPLHF. The CDR3 coding sequence is TGCGCCAGCAGTAACAGGGGGACTCATAATTCACCCCTCCACTTT.

The chain couples TRBV12-3 or TRBV12-4 to TRBJ2-5; D possibly corresponds to TRBD1 (6 bases). Trimming shortened V by 2 bases and J by 5 bases, and 12 bases separated the two germline ends. The CDR3 totals 14 residues. Here the CDR3 DNA reads TGTGCCAGCAGTTTATTTATCAGGGGTGAGACCCAGTACTTC. Translation gives CASSLFIRGETQYF.

In this sample, this clonotype turned up many times. The J gene is TRBJ1-1, the V gene TRBV10-1, with 8 bases that match TRBD1. J gave up 6 bases and V 8 bases, and 14 bases lay outside the gene matches. The CDR3 length is 15 residues. From germline, CDR1 is WNHNN and CDR2 SYGVQD (reference sequence). The CDR3 sequence is CASRGTGNSSAEAFF. CDR3 in DNA: TGCGCCAGCCGTGGGACAGGCAATTCATCCGCTGAAGCTTTCTTT.

This clonotype was seen a handful of times. The chain is built from TRBV6-5 and TRBJ1-2; D is perhaps TRBD1 (5 bases). CDR1 and CDR2 from the germline V gene are MNHEY and SVGAGI. V was cut by 10 bases and J by 3 bases, with 12 bases left in between. The CDR3 loop spans 12 amino acids. In DNA, the CDR3 is TGTGCCACCGGAGGGGAATACTATGGCTACACCTTC. Protein sequence: CATGGEYYGYTF.

J is TRBJ1-6 and V is TRBV27; TRBD1 might be the D (5 bases). The CDR3 runs 15 residues. The ends were cut back, 0 bases at V and 6 bases at J, with 9 bases in the middle. CDR1 and CDR2 from the germline V gene are MNHEY and SMNVEV (reference sequence). CDR3 region: CASSLSGAGNSPLHF. The CDR3 DNA reads TGTGCCAGCAGTTTATCAGGGGCGGGTAATTCACCCCTCCACTTT.

This clonotype was observed many times. The chain recombines TRBV7-9 with TRBJ2-3, with 12 bases that match TRBD2. This CDR3 is built from 16 residues. Germline V gives CDR1 SEHNR, CDR2 FQNEAQ (reference sequence). Losses at the gene ends were 2 bases for V and 4 bases for J; bases not matched to a gene: 4. Here the CDR3 reads CASSLYGLAGPDTQYF. DNA of the CDR3: TGTGCCAGCAGCTTATACGGACTAGCGGGGCCAGATACGCAGTATTTT.

V usage is TRBV6-1 and J usage is TRBJ2-7; D is uncertain. Trimming took off 4 bases at V and 2 bases at J, with 6 bases between the two ends. CDR3 length equals 12 residues. Germline values: CDR1 MNHNS, CDR2 SASEGT. CDR3 nucleotide sequence: TGTGCCAGCAGTGGGATCCCCTACGAGCAGTACTTC. Its translation: CASSGIPYEQYF.

This clonotype was counted between two and nine times. V is TRBV5-1 and J is TRBJ2-3, with D possibly TRBD1 on 6 matching bases. The CDR3 extends over 14 amino acids. V lost 5 bases to trimming and J lost 0 bases, with 10 bases between them. From germline, CDR1 is SGHRS and CDR2 YFSETQ. The CDR3 is CASSTGLSTDTQYF. The DNA of the CDR3 is TGCGCCAGCAGTACAGGGCTGAGCACAGATACGCAGTATTTT.

This chain connects TRBV28 to TRBJ2-7; 12 positions match TRBD2. The CDR3 length is 18 residues. CDR1 is MDHEN and CDR2 is SYDVKM in the germline V gene. V shed 3 bases and J 2 bases; nucleotides not matched to a gene: 11. The CDR3 sequence is CASSLLTRLAGETYEQYF. The DNA for the CDR3 is TGTGCCAGCAGTTTGCTCACAAGACTAGCGGGGGAAACCTACGAGCAGTACTTC.

This clonotype has more than one count but fewer than ten. The genes are TRBV29-1 and TRBJ1-2; D uncertain. Germline V CDR1 and CDR2: SQVTM, ANQGSEA. The ends were cut back, 0 bases at V and 8 bases at J, with 10 bases in the middle. The CDR3 loop spans 12 amino acids. The CDR3 region has the DNA TGCAGCGTTGAAGATTTGTCCCAAGGCTACACCTTC. Its translation is CSVEDLSQGYTF. Combining the CDR3 with reference TRBV29-1 and TRBJ1-2 gives the whole variable domain SAVISQKPSRDICQRGTSLTIQCQVDSQVTMMFWYRQQPGQSLTLIATANQGSEATYESGFVIDKFPISRPNLTFSTLTVSNMSPEDSSIYLCSVEDLSQGYTFGSGTRLTVV.

In this sample, this clonotype turned up many times. The chain combines TRBV5-1 with TRBJ1-6; maybe TRBD1 (6 bases). V was trimmed by 3 bases and J by 8 bases, leaving 18 bases between them. The germline gives CDR1 SGHRS, CDR2 YFSETQ. The CDR3 consists of 16 residues. The CDR3 sequence is CASSWGAGLDDSPLHF. Written as DNA, the CDR3 is TGCGCCAGCAGCTGGGGGGCAGGGTTGGATGATTCACCCCTCCACTTT.

The chain couples TRBV5-1 to TRBJ1-5, with TRBD1 identical over 7 bases. CDR3 length: 15 amino acids. Per the germline V gene, CDR1 is SGHRS and CDR2 is YFSETQ. V shed 1 base and J 4 bases; nucleotides not matched to a gene: 5. Here the CDR3 DNA reads TGCGCCAGCAGCTTGACAGGGGCGGTAAATCAGCCCCAGCATTTT. It codes for CASSLTGAVNQPQHF.

V usage is TRBV27 and J usage is TRBJ1-6; TRBD1 might be the D (6 bases). CDR3 length: 16 amino acids. The V gene lost 6 bases and the J gene lost 1 base, with 13 bases spanning the gap. Germline CDR1 is MNHEY and CDR2 is SMNVEV (reference sequence). Written as DNA, the CDR3 is TGTGCCAGCAGCCCAAGCAGGGGATCCTATAATTCACCCCTCCACTTT. Translated, it gives CASSPSRGSYNSPLHF.